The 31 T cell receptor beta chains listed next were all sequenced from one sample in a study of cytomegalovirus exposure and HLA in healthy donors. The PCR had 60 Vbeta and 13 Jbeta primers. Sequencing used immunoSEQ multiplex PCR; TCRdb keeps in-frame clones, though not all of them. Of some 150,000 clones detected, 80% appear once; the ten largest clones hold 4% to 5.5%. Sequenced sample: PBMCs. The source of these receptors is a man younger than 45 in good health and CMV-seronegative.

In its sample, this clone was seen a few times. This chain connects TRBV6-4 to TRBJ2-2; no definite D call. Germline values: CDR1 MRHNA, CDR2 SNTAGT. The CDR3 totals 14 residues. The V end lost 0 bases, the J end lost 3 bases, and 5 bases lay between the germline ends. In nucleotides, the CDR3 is TGTGCCAGCAGTGACTCGTTCGACACCGGGGAGCTGTTTTTT. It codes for CASSDSFDTGELFF.

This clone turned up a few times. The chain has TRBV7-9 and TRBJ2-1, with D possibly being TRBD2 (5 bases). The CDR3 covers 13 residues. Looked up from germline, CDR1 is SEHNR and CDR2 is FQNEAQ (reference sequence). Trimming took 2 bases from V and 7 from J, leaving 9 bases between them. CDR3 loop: CASSLRGPNEQFF. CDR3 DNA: TGTGCCAGCAGCTTAAGAGGGCCTAATGAGCAGTTCTTC.

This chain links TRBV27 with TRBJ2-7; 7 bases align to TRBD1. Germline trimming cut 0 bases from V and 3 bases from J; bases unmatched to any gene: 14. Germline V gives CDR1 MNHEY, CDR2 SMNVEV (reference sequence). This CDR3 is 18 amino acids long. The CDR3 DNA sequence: TGTGCCAGCAGTTTATCGATCCCAATGGGACAGCGAAACTACGAGCAGTACTTC. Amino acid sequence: CASSLSIPMGQRNYEQYF.

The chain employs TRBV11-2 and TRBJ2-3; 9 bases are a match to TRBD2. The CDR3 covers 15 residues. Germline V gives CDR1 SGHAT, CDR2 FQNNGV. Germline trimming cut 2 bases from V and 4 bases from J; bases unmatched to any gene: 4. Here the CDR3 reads CASSLSGLAPDTQYF. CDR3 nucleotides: TGTGCCAGCAGCTTATCGGGACTAGCCCCAGATACGCAGTATTTT.

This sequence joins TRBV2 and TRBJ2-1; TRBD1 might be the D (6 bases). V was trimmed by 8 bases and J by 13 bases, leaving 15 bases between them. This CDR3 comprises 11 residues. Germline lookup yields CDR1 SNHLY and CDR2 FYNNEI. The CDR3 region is CASGPGAEQFF. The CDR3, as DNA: TGTGCCAGCGGCCCAGGGGCGGAACAGTTCTTC.

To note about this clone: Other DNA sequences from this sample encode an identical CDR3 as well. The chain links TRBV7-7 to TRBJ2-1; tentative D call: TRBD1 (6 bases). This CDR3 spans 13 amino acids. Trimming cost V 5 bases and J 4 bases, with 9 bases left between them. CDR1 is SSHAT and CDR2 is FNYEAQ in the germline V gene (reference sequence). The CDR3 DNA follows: TGTGCCAGCAGCCCCGACAGGTACAATGAGCAGTTCTTC. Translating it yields CASSPDRYNEQFF.

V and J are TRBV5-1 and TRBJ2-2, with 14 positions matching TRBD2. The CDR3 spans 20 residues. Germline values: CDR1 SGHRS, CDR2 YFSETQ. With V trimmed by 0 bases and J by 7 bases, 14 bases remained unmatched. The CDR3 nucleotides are TGCGCCAGCAGCTTGGTGGACTCGACTAGCGGGAGGGCCATTATCGGGGAGCTGTTTTTT. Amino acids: CASSLVDSTSGRAIIGELFF.

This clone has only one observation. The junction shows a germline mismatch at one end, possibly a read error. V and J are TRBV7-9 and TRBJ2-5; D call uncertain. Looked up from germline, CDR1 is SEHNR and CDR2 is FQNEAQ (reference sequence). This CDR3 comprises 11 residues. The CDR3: CSSRSLETQYF. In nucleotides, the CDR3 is TGTTCCAGCAGATCCCTGGAGACCCAGTACTTC.

CDR3 coding DNA: TGTGCCAGCAGTTTCCCGGGACTAGGAGTCGGGCAGTATTTT. Its translation is CASSFPGLGVGQYF. The V call is TRBV27, the J call TRBJ2-3; 8 bases fit TRBD2. Germline lookup yields CDR1 MNHEY and CDR2 SMNVEV (reference sequence). The CDR3 is made up of 14 amino acids. V lost 3 bases and J lost 11; bases outside the gene matches: 10.

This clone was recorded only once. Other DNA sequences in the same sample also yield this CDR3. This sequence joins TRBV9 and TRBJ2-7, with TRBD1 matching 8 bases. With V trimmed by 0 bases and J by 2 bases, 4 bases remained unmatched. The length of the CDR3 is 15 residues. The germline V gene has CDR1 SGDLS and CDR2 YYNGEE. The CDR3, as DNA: TGTGCCAGCAGCGTAGCCGGGACAGGAACCTACGAGCAGTACTTC. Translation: CASSVAGTGTYEQYF. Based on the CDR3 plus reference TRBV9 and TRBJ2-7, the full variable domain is DSGVTQTPKHLITATGQRVTLRCSPRSGDLSVYWYQQSLDQGLQFLIQYYNGEERAKGNILERFSAQQFPDLHSELNLSSLELGDSALYFCASSVAGTGTYEQYFGPGTRLTVT.

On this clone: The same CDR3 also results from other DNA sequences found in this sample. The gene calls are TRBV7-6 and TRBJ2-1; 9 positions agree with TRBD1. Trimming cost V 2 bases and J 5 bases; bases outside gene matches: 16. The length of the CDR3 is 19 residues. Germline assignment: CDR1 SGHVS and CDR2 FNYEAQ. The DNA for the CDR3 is TGTGCCAGCAGCTTAATACGAGGCACGAGACAGGGGGTTAACAATGAGCAGTTCTTC. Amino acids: CASSLIRGTRQGVNNEQFF.

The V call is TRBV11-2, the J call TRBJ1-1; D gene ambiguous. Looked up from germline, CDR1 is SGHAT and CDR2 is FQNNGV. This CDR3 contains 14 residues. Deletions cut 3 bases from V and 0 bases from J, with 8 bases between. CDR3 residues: CASSFTAMNTEAFF. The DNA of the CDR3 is TGTGCCAGCAGCTTTACAGCTATGAACACTGAAGCTTTCTTT.

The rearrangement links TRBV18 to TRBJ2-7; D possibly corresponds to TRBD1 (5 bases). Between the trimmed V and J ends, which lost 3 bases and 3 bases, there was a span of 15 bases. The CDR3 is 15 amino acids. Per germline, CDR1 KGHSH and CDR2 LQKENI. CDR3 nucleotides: TGTGCCAGCTCACCTCCAGAAGGGGCTTACTACGAGCAGTACTTC. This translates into CASSPPEGAYYEQYF. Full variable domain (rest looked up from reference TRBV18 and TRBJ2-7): NAGVMQNPRHLVRRRGQEARLRCSPMKGHSHVYWYRQLPEEGLKFMVYLQKENIIDESGMPKERFSAEFPKEGPSILRIQQVVRGDSAAYFCASSPPEGAYYEQYFGPGTRLTVT.

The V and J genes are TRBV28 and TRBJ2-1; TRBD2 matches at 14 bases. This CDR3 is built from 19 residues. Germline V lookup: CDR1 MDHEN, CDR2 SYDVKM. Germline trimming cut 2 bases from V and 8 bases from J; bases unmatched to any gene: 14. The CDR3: CASSLGLGLAGGLLHEQFF. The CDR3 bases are TGTGCCAGCAGTTTAGGTTTAGGACTAGCGGGAGGTTTACTGCATGAGCAGTTCTTC.

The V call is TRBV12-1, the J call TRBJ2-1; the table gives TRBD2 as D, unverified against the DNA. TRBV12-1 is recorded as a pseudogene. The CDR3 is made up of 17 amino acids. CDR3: CASSNGTSGRARNEQFF. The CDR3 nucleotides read TGTGCCAGCAGCAACGGGACTAGCGGGAGGGCCAGGAATGAGCAGTTCTTC.

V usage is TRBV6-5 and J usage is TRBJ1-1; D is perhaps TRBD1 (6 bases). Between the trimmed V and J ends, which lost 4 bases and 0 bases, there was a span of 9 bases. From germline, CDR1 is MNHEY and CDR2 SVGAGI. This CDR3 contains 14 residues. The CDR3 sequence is CASSSGQMNTEAFF. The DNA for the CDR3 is TGTGCCAGCAGTTCCGGACAGATGAACACTGAAGCTTTCTTT.

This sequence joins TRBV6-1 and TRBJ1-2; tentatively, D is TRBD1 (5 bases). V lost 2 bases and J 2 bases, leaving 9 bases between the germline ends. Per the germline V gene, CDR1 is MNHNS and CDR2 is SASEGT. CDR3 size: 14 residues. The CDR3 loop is CASSEIYRNYGYTF. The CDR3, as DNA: TGTGCCAGCAGTGAAATTTACAGGAACTATGGCTACACCTTC.

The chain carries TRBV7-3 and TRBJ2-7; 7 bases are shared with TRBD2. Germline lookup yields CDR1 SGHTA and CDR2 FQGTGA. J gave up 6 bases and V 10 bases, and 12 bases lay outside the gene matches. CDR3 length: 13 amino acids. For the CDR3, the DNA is TGTGCCACACGTGGACTAGGGTCCCGCGAGCAGTACTTC. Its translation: CATRGLGSREQYF. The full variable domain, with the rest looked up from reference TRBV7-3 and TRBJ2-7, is GAGVSQTPSNKVTEKGKYVELRCDPISGHTALYWYRQSLGQGPEFLIYFQGTGAADDSGLPNDRFFAVRPEGSVSTLKIQRTERGDSAVYLCATRGLGSREQYFGPGTRLTVT.

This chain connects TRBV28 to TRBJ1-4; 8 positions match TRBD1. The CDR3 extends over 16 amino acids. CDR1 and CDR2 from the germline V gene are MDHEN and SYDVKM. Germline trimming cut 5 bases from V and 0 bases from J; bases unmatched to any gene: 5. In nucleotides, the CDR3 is TGTGCCAGCAGTCACGGACAGGGACCAACTAATGAAAAACTGTTTTTT. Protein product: CASSHGQGPTNEKLFF.

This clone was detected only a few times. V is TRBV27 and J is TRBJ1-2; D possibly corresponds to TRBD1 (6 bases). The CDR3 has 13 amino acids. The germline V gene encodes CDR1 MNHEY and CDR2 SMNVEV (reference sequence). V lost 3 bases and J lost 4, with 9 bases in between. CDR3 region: CASSFGQFYGYTF. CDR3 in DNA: TGTGCCAGCAGTTTCGGACAGTTCTATGGCTACACCTTC.

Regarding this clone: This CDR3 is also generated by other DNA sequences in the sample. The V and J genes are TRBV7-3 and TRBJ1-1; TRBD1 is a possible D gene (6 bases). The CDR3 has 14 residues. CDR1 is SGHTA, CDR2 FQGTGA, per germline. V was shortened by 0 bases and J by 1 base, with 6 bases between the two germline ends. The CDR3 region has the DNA TGTGCCAGCAGCTTAACAGGGGGGAACACTGAAGCTTTCTTT. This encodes CASSLTGGNTEAFF. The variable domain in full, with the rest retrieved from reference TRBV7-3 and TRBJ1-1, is GAGVSQTPSNKVTEKGKYVELRCDPISGHTALYWYRQSLGQGPEFLIYFQGTGAADDSGLPNDRFFAVRPEGSVSTLKIQRTERGDSAVYLCASSLTGGNTEAFFGQGTRLTVV.

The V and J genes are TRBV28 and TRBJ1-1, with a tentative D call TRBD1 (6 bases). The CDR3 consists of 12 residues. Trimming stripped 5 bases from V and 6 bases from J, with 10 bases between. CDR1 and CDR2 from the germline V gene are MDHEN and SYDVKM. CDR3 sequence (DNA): TGTGCCAGCAGTCCCTGGACAGCTGAAGCTTTCTTT. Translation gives CASSPWTAEAFF.

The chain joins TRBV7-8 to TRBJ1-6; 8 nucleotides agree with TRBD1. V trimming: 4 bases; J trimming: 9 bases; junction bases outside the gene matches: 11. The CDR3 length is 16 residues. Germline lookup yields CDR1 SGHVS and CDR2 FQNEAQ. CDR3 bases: TGTGCCAGCAGCTCCAGGGGGCGGGACAGTGGTTCACCCCTCCACTTT. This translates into CASSSRGRDSGSPLHF.

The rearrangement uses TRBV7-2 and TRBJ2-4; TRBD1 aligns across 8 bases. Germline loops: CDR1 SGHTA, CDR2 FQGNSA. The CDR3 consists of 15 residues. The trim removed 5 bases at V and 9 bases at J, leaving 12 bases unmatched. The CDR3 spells CASSLGGTQGAIQYF. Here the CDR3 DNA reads TGTGCCAGCAGCCTAGGGGGGACTCAGGGGGCCATTCAGTACTTC.

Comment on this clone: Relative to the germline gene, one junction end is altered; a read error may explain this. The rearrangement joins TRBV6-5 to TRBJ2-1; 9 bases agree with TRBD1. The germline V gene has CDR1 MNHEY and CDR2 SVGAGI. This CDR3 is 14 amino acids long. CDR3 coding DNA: TGTGCCAGCAGTTACCCTCCGCGTGACAGGGGGTTAGTCTTC. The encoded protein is CASSYPPRDRGLVF.

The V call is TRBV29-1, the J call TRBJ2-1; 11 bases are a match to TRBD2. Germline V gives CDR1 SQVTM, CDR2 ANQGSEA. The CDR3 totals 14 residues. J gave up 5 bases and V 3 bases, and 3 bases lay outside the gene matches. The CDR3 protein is CSVDSGGANNEQFF. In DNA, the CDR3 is TGCAGCGTTGATAGCGGGGGGGCAAACAATGAGCAGTTCTTC.

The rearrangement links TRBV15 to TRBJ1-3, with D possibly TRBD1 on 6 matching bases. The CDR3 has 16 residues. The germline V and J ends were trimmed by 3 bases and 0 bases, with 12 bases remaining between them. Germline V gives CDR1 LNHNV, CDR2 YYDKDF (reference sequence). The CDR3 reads CATSSLGDNSGNTIYF. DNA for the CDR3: TGTGCCACCAGCAGCCTCGGGGACAACTCTGGAAACACCATATATTTT.

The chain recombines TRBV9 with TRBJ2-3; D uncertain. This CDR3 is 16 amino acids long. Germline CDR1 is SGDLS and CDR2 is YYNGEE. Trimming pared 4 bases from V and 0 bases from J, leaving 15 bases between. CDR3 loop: CASSIRALSSTDTQYF. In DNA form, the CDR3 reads TGTGCCAGCAGCATACGCGCGCTGTCTAGCACAGATACGCAGTATTTT.

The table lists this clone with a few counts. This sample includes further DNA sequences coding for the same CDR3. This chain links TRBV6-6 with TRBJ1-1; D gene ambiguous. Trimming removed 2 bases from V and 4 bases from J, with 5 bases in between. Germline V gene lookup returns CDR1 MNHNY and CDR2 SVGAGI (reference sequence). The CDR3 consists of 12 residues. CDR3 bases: TGTGCCAGCAGTTACGAGGGCACTGAAGCTTTCTTT. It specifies CASSYEGTEAFF.

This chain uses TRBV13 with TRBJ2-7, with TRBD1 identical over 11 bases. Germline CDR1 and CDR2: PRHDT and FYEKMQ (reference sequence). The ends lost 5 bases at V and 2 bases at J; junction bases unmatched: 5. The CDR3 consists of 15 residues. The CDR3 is CASSGQGARAYEQYF. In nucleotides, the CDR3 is TGTGCCAGCAGCGGACAGGGGGCGAGAGCCTACGAGCAGTACTTC.

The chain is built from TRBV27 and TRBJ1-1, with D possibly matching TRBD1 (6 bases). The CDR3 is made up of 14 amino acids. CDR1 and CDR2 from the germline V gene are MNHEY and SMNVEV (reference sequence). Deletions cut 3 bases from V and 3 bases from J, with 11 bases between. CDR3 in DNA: TGTGCCAGCAGTTTGTCCAGGGGCGACACTGAAGCTTTCTTT. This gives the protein CASSLSRGDTEAFF.